This entry concerns a single T cell receptor (beta chain). Its antigen is currently unknown. These data come from a study of graft-versus-host responses after intestinal transplantation. Looking at the study overall: Multivisceral, liver-intestinal, or isolated intestinal transplants were received by the recipients. Whole-study results and caveats: GvH clones occurred in recipient marrow; some first appeared in ileum or blood. Patients with graft-donor T cell macrochimerism had high graft-versus-host to host-versus-graft clonal ratios in allografts.

Using immunoSEQ multiplex PCR, the repertoire was profiled, and TCRdb retains in-frame clones only, with some absent. Of more than 65,000 clones listed, approximately 94% are singletons. The germline gives CDR1 SQVTM, CDR2 ANQGSEA. V was pared by 6 bases and J by 3 bases, with 8 bases of the junction left unmatched. This CDR3 is built from 15 residues. The input for sequencing was unstimulated CD8+ T cells sorted from spleen or lymph node cells, taken before intestinal transplant. The rearrangement joins TRBV29-1 to TRBJ2-2; 9 positions match TRBD1. This TCR derives from a human donor who received an intestinal transplant. The CDR3 sequence: CSVLSGTGHTGELFF. The CDR3 DNA is TGCAGCGTGCTATCCGGGACAGGGCACACCGGGGAGCTGTTTTTT.